The subject of this entry is one T cell receptor (beta chain). The researchers produced TCR beta cDNA from around 500 ng total RNA with a constant-region primer. Three-round nested multiplex PCR performed with slightly modified ARM-PCR produced the TCR beta libraries. Running 10 cycles apiece, the first two PCR rounds relied on TRBV1-TRBV30 forward primers together with a C-beta reverse primer. TCRdb analysed the multiplex PCR reads with MiXCR anew, one entry per CDR3 protein. This table has hundreds of thousands of distinct CDR3 sequences, around three fifths appearing once. Germline DNA was also extracted, and blood RNA derived from unsorted whole blood. Those patients suffered from chronic HBV infection and were treatment-naive. These data belong to a study of tumor-infiltrating lymphocytes in primary liver carcinoma. CDR3 size: 11 residues. The germline V gene encodes CDR1 DFQATT and CDR2 SNEGSKA (reference sequence). The V and J ends lost 5 bases and 7 bases respectively, with 10 bases between them.

This sequence was found in a woman aged 30 to 39 with primary liver carcinoma and hepatitis B virus infection. What was sequenced was peripheral blood. The chain couples TRBV20-1 to TRBJ2-3; D ambiguous. In DNA, the CDR3 is TGCAGTGCTCGACCAGTTTATACGCAGTATTTT. It encodes CSARPVYTQYF.